This T cell receptor (beta chain) was obtained from a study of OX40 agonist ivuxolimab in advanced cancers. Germline V CDR1 and CDR2: SQVTM, ANQGSEA. The V end lost 6 bases, the J end lost 2 bases, and 16 bases lay between the germline ends. The CDR3 is 15 amino acids. Some clones are missing from TCRdb's copy, which holds only in-frame ones; the method was immunoSEQ multiplex PCR. Of 58,000 or so clones listed, approximately 89% are singletons. J is TRBJ2-2 and V is TRBV29-1, with TRBD2 as a possible D gene (6 bases). Here the sequenced sample was CD4+ or CD8+ T cells sorted from blood, taken in a trial of the OX40 agonist ivuxolimab. This sequence originates from an adult with an advanced solid tumor such as melanoma, head and neck, liver or kidney cancer. DNA of the CDR3: TGCAGCGTACTGGTGCTAGCGAGAAACACCGGGGAGCTGTTTTTT. Translated: CSVLVLARNTGELFF.